This TCR beta chain was obtained from a study of shared clonotypes between healthy human individuals. Only in-frame clones appear in the TCRdb table, and some are missing; sequencing was by immunoSEQ multiplex PCR. The data hold roughly 2.2 million clones, with roughly 90% observed a single time. Participating donors were healthy, HIV-negative adults free of recent acute infections or vaccinations. Trimming took 4 bases from V and 12 from J, leaving 14 bases between them. CDR3 length: 12 amino acids. Per the germline V gene, CDR1 is SGHDN and CDR2 is FVKESK. The V gene is TRBV14, the J gene TRBJ2-3; the D is unclear. Sequencing input: naive CD4+ T cells from PBMCs. Subset noted: CD45RA+ positively selected. The clonotype originates from a man younger than 35 in good health. Some clones in this sample may be carry-over from other donors' samples. This chain's CDR3 is CASSPTFDSQYF. CDR3 DNA sequence: TGTGCCAGCAGCCCCACTTTCGACTCTCAGTATTTT.